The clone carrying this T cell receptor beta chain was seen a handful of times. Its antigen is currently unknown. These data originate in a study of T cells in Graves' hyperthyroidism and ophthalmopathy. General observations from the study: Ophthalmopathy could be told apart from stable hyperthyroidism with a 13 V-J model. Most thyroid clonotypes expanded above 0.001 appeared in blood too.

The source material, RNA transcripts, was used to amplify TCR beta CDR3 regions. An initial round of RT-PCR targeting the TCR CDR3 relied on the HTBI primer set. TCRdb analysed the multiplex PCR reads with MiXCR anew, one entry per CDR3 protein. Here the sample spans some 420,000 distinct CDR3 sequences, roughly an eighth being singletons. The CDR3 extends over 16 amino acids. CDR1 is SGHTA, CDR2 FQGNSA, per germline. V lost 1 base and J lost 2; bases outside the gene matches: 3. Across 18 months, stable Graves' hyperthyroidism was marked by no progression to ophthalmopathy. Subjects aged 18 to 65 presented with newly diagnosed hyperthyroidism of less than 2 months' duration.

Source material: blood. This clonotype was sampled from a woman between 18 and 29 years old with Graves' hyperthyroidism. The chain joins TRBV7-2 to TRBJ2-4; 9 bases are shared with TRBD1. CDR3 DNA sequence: TGTGCCAGCAGCTTAGTACAGGGGGCGACCAAAAACATTCAGTACTTC. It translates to CASSLVQGATKNIQYF.